One sample yielded the 12 T cell receptor beta chains listed below, sequenced in a study of persistence of HIV-infected CD4 T cells. This was the immunoSEQ version 4 assay in survey mode. Using immunoSEQ multiplex PCR, the repertoire was profiled, and TCRdb retains in-frame clones only, with some absent. The repertoire holds tens of thousands of clones, 82% seen once, with roughly 6.7% in the top ten. Stimulation used approximately 9.1 ug/mL lysate from CMV-infected fibroblasts. CD40L-negative CD69-negative CD45RO-high memory CD4+ T cells were sorted as populations depleted of antigen-responding cells. These receptors are not linked to any known antigen. The sample consisted of CD4+ T cells sorted from PBMCs after approximately 19-hour stimulation, taken from a patient who received antiretroviral therapy. Receptors were obtained from an adult woman with HIV who was CMV-seropositive.

The V call is TRBV3-1 (or the pseudogene TRBV3-2), the J call TRBJ1-2, with D perhaps matching TRBD1 (5 bases). The V and J ends lost 4 bases and 8 bases respectively, with 14 bases between them. The germline gives CDR1 LGHDT, CDR2 YNNKEL (reference sequence). The CDR3 is 13 residues long. This CDR3 is CASSLEGRGGYTF. The CDR3 bases are TGTGCCAGCAGCCTGGAGGGGCGGGGAGGCTACACCTTC.

This chain joins TRBV6-5 and TRBJ1-5; D is undetermined. CDR1 and CDR2 from the germline V gene are MNHEY and SVGAGI. Trimming took off 5 bases at V and 3 bases at J, with 5 bases between the two ends. The CDR3 covers 12 residues. CDR3 sequence (DNA): TGTGCCAGCAGTATATACAATCAGCCCCAGCATTTT. Its protein product is CASSIYNQPQHF.

This clone was found once. The rearrangement links TRBV5-1 to TRBJ1-4, with 8 bases identical to TRBD1. The CDR3 contains 14 residues. V gave up 5 bases and J gave up 4 bases; unmatched junction bases: 4. Germline V gene lookup returns CDR1 SGHRS and CDR2 YFSETQ. The CDR3 DNA is TGCGCCAGCAGAGGGGACAGGAGTAATGAAAAACTGTTTTTT. Translating it yields CASRGDRSNEKLFF.

The chain is built from TRBV5-1 and TRBJ2-3, with unresolved D. Trimming stripped 0 bases from V and 4 bases from J, with 12 bases between. In germline, CDR1 is SGHRS, CDR2 YFSETQ. The CDR3 sequence is 15 residues long. CDR3 in amino acids: CASSLGQVDPDTQYF. The CDR3 nucleotides read TGCGCCAGCAGCTTGGGACAAGTAGATCCAGATACGCAGTATTTT.

The V call is TRBV7-9, the J call TRBJ2-3; the D gene could be TRBD1 or TRBD2 (5 bases each). The CDR3 has 15 amino acids. Trimming took off 3 bases at V and 4 bases at J, with 14 bases between the two ends. Germline values: CDR1 SEHNR, CDR2 FQNEAQ (reference sequence). The CDR3 protein is CASSLGEVLADTQYF. DNA of the CDR3: TGTGCCAGCAGCTTGGGGGAAGTCCTCGCAGATACGCAGTATTTT.

V gene TRBV6-5 combines with J gene TRBJ1-1, with a possible D match to TRBD1 (6 bases). Germline assignment: CDR1 MNHEY and CDR2 SVGAGI. The V and J ends lost 6 bases and 13 bases respectively, with 21 bases between them. The CDR3 has 13 amino acids. The CDR3 is CASRRDKVNNDFF. In nucleotides, the CDR3 is TGTGCCAGCAGAAGGGACAAAGTAAATAATGATTTCTTT.

This clone was seen a handful of times. The rearrangement links TRBV7-2 to TRBJ2-7, with a weak D call TRBD1 (5 bases). Trimming pared 4 bases from V and 8 bases from J, leaving 15 bases between. CDR1 and CDR2 (germline): SGHTA, FQGNSA. The CDR3 runs to 13 residues. The CDR3 is CASSSYQGPKQYF. The CDR3 DNA follows: TGTGCCAGCAGCTCATACCAGGGTCCAAAGCAGTACTTC.

The rearrangement links TRBV29-1 to TRBJ1-1; TRBD1 matches at 7 bases. The J segment lost 1 base and the V segment lost 6 bases, leaving 8 bases of the junction unmatched. The CDR3 spans 14 residues. The germline V gene encodes CDR1 SQVTM and CDR2 ANQGSEA. The CDR3 coding sequence is TGCAGCGTCGTAAGGGACAGTAAGAACACTGAAGCTTTCTTT. Its translation is CSVVRDSKNTEAFF.

This clone was seen more than once but under ten times. The V call is TRBV20-1, the J call TRBJ2-3; D is possibly TRBD2 (5 bases). Per the germline V gene, CDR1 is DFQATT and CDR2 is SNEGSKA (reference sequence). This CDR3 comprises 11 residues. V was cut by 6 bases and J by 6 bases, with 10 bases left in between. The CDR3 sequence is CSATRADTQYF. The CDR3 coding sequence is TGCAGTGCCACGAGGGCGGATACGCAGTATTTT.

J is TRBJ1-2 and V is TRBV9, with 8 bases that match TRBD1. The germline gives CDR1 SGDLS, CDR2 YYNGEE. This CDR3 region has 13 residues. With 2 bases clipped from V and 4 bases from J, the junction kept 1 base outside the gene matches. CDR3 protein: CASSVGTGYGYTF. The CDR3 coding sequence is TGTGCCAGCAGCGTGGGGACAGGCTATGGCTACACCTTC.

The chain is built from TRBV5-1 and TRBJ2-3; D possibly corresponds to TRBD1 (8 bases). V lost 3 bases and J lost 0, with 17 bases in between. The CDR3 has 17 amino acids. The germline CDR1 and CDR2 sequences are SGHRS and YFSETQ. This CDR3 is CASSSYRGGLSTDTQYF. For the CDR3, the DNA is TGCGCCAGCAGCTCATACAGGGGGGGCCTCAGCACAGATACGCAGTATTTT.

The rearrangement joins TRBV11-3 to TRBJ2-5; perhaps D is TRBD1 or TRBD2 (6 bases each). The ends were cut back, 3 bases at V and 1 base at J, with 12 bases in the middle. Germline V CDR1 and CDR2: SGHNT, YENEEA. This CDR3 is 15 amino acids long. The CDR3 nucleotides read TGTGCCAGCAGCTTCTCCCGGGGGCTCCAAGAGACCCAGTACTTC. Amino acid sequence: CASSFSRGLQETQYF.